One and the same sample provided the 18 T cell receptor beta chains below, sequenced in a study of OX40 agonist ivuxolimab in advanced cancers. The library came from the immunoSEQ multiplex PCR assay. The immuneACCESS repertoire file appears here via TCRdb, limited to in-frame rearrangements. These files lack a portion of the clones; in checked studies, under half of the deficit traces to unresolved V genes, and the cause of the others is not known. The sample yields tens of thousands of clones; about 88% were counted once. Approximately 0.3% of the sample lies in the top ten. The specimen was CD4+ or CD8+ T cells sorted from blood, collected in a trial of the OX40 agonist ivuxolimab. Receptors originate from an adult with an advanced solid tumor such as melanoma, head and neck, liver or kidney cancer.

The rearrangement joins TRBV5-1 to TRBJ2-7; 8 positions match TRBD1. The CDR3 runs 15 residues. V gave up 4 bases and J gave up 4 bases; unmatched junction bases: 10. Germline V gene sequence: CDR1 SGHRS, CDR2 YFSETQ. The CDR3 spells CASSPQPDREYEQYF. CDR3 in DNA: TGCGCCAGCAGCCCGCAGCCGGACAGGGAGTACGAGCAGTACTTC. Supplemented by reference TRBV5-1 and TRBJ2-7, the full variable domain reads KAGVTQTPRYLIKTRGQQVTLSCSPISGHRSVSWYQQTPGQGLQFLFEYFSETQRNKGNFPGRFSGRQFSNSRSEMNVSTLELGDSALYLCASSPQPDREYEQYFGPGTRLTVT.

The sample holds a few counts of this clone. The DNA for the CDR3 is TGTGCCAGCTCACCAACGAGGGGCGGAAACACCATATATTTT. Residues: CASSPTRGGNTIYF. This rearrangement joins TRBV18 to TRBJ1-3; tentatively, D is TRBD1 (5 bases). Per germline, CDR1 KGHSH and CDR2 LQKENI. With 2 bases removed from V and 4 bases from J, the gap between germline ends came to 9 bases. This CDR3 contains 14 residues.

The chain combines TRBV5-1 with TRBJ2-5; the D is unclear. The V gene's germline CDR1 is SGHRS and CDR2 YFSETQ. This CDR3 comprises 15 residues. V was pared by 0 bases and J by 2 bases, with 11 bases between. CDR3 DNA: TGCGCCAGCAGCTTGGATGGTGCGTTACAAGAGACCCAGTACTTC. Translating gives CASSLDGALQETQYF.

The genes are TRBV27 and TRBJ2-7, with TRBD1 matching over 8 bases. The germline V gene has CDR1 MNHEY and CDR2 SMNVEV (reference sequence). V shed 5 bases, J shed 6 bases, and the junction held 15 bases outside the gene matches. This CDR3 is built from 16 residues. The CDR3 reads CASSRATGVALGEQYF. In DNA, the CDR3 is TGTGCCAGCAGTCGGGCGACAGGGGTGGCCCTTGGCGAGCAGTACTTC.

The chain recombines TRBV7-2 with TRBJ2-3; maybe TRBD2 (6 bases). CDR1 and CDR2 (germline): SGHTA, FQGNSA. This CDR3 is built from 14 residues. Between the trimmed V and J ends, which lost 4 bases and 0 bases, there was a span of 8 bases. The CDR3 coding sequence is TGTGCCAGCAGCTCCCGGGGGAGCACAGATACGCAGTATTTT. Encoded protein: CASSSRGSTDTQYF.

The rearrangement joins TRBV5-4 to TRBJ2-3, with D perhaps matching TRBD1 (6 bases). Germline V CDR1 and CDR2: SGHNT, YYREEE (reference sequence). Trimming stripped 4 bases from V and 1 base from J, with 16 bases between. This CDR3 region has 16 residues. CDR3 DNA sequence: TGTGCCAGCAGCCAAGATACAGGGTTTGGCACAGATACGCAGTATTTT. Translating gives CASSQDTGFGTDTQYF. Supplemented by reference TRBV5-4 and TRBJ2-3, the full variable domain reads ETGVTQSPTHLIKTRGQQVTLRCSSQSGHNTVSWYQQALGQGPQFIFQYYREEENGRGNFPPRFSGLQFPNYSSELNVNALELDDSALYLCASSQDTGFGTDTQYFGPGTRLTVL.

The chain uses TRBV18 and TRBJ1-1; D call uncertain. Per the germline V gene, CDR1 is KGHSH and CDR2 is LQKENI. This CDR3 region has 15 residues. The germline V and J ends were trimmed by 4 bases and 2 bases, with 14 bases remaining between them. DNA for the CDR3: TGTGCCAGCTCACAACTATACGAGGTTAACACTGAAGCTTTCTTT. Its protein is CASSQLYEVNTEAFF.

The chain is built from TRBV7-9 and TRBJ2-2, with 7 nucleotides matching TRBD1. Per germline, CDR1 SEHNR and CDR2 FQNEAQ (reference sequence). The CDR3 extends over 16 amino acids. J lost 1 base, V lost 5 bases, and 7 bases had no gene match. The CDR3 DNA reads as TGTGCCAGCAGCCCCTGGACAGGCAGGAACACCGGGGAGCTGTTTTTT. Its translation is CASSPWTGRNTGELFF.

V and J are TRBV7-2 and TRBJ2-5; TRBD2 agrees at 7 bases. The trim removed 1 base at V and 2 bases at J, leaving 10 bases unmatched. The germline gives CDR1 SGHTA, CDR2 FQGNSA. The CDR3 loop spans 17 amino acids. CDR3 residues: CASSLGAAGGGQETQYF. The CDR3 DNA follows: TGTGCCAGCAGCTTAGGGGCGGCCGGCGGGGGACAAGAGACCCAGTACTTC.

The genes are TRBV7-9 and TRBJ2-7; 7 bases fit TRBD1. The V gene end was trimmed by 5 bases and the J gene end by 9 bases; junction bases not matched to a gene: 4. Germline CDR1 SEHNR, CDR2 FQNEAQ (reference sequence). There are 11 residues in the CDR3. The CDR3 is CASSGAGGQYF. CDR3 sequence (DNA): TGTGCCAGCAGCGGGGCAGGGGGGCAGTACTTC. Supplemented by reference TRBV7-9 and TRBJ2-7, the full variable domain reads DTGVSQNPRHKITKRGQNVTFRCDPISEHNRLYWYRQTLGQGPEFLTYFQNEAQLEKSRLLSDRFSAERPKGSFSTLEIQRTEQGDSAMYLCASSGAGGQYFGPGTRLTVT.

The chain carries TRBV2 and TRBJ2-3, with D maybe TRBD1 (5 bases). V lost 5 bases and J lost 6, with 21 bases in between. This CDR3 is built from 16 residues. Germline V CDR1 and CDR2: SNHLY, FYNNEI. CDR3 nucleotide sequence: TGTGCCAGCAGTCCGTTAGAGAAACGGAAGGGGGATACGCAGTATTTT. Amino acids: CASSPLEKRKGDTQYF.

The CDR3 region is CASSSQPRQSEKLFF. The CDR3 nucleotides are TGTGCCAGCAGCTCACAACCCCGACAGAGCGAAAAACTGTTTTTT. The chain is built from TRBV7-2 and TRBJ1-4; D possibly corresponds to TRBD1 (5 bases). The V end was cut by 4 bases, the J end by 8 bases, with 17 bases between. Germline V gives CDR1 SGHTA, CDR2 FQGNSA. The CDR3 totals 15 residues.

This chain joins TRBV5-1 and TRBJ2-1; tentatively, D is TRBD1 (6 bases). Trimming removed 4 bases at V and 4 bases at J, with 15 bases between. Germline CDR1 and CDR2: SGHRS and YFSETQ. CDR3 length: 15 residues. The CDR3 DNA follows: TGCGCCAGCAGCGCTGACGCAGGGGAGTACAATGAGCAGTTCTTC. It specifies CASSADAGEYNEQFF.

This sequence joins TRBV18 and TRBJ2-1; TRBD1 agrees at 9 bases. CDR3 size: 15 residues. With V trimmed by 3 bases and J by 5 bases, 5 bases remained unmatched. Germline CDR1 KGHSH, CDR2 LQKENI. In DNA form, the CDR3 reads TGTGCCAGCTCACCTCGGACAGGGGTGGACAATGAGCAGTTCTTC. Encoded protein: CASSPRTGVDNEQFF.

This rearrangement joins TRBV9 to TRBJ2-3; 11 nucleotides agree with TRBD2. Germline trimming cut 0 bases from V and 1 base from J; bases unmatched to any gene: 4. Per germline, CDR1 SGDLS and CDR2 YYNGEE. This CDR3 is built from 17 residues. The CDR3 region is CASSVAALAGGTDTQYF. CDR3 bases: TGTGCCAGCAGCGTAGCCGCACTAGCGGGGGGCACAGATACGCAGTATTTT.

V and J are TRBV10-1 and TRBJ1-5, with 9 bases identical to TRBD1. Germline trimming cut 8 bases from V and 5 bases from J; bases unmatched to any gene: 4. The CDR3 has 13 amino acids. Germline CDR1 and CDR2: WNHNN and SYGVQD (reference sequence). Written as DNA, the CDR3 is TGCGCCAGCGGAAGGGACAGGGATCAGCCCCAGCATTTT. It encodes CASGRDRDQPQHF.

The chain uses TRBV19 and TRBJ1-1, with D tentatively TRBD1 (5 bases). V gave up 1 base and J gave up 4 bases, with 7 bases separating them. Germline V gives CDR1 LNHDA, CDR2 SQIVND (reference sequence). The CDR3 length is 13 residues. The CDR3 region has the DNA TGTGCCAGTAGTATAGTGGGGACCACTGAAGCTTTCTTT. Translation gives CASSIVGTTEAFF.

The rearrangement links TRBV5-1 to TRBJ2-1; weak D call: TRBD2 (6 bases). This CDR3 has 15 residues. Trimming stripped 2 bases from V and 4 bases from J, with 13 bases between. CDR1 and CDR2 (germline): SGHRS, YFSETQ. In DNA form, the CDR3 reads TGCGCCAGCAGCTTAATGACTAGTGCATACAATGAGCAGTTCTTC. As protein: CASSLMTSAYNEQFF.